The rows below give T cell receptor beta chains drawn from one sample of a study of blood T cell repertoires in COVID-19. Profiled with immunoSEQ multiplex PCR; TCRdb holds only in-frame clones, not every one. The sample lists approximately 300,000 clones; about nine tenths were seen once. Specimen: peripheral blood. The source of these receptors is a man aged 50 to 59 with active or convalescent COVID-19. The CDR3 runs from the conserved cysteine through the conserved F or W. D genes are given only for firm matches. Rows may omit the clone size; those that give it use once, few, many or a size class.

J: TRBJ2-5
length: 14
D: .
size: .
V: TRBV11-2
DNA: TGTGCCAGCAGCCATACCGGGGGCCAAGAGACCCAGTACTTC
CDR3: CASSHTGGQETQYF

J: TRBJ2-7
length: 16
D: TRBD2
size: .
V: TRBV6-2/TRBV6-3
DNA: TGTGCCAGCAGTTACGGTGGCGCGGGAGTACCCTACGAGCAGTACTTC
CDR3: CASSYGGAGVPYEQYF

J: TRBJ1-1
length: 15
D: .
size: .
V: TRBV7-9
DNA: TGTGCCAGCAGCTTAGGGGCCGGGGGGAACACTGAAGCTTTCTTT
CDR3: CASSLGAGGNTEAFF

J: TRBJ2-7
length: 16
D: TRBD2
size: few
V: TRBV9
DNA: TGTGCCAGCAGCGTAGGGGTAGCGGGAGCCGCCTACGAGCAGTACTTC
CDR3: CASSVGVAGAAYEQYF

J: TRBJ1-6
length: 16
D: TRBD1
size: .
V: TRBV5-1
DNA: TGCGCCAGCAGCAAATCGATCGGACAGGGTGAATTCACCCTCCACTTT
CDR3: CASSKSIGQGEFTLHF

J: TRBJ2-2
length: 15
D: .
size: .
V: TRBV7-3
DNA: TGTGCCAGCAGCTCCCTCGGCGGGTTTTCCGGGGAGCTGTTTTTT
CDR3: CASSSLGGFSGELFF

J: TRBJ1-5
length: 13
D: TRBD1
size: .
V: TRBV5-6
DNA: TGTGCCAGCAGCCTGGGACAGAATCAGCCCCAGCATTTT
CDR3: CASSLGQNQPQHF

J: TRBJ2-3
length: 15
D: TRBD1
size: .
V: TRBV5-4
DNA: TGTGCCAGCAGCTTGAAGGGGGCATACACAGATACGCAGTATTTT
CDR3: CASSLKGAYTDTQYF

J: TRBJ1-2
length: 16
D: .
size: .
V: TRBV10-3
DNA: TGTGCCATCAGTGAGACCGGGATACGGGTTAACTATGGCTACACCTTC
CDR3: CAISETGIRVNYGYTF

J: TRBJ1-5
length: 15
D: .
size: .
V: TRBV6-5
DNA: TGTGCCAGCAGTTACTCTTTTCCGGCGGCCCAGCCCCAGCATTTT
CDR3: CASSYSFPAAQPQHF

J: TRBJ2-2
length: 14
D: .
size: .
V: TRBV29-1
DNA: TGCAGCGTTGACGGGGTGGCCGACACCGGGGAGCTGTTTTTT
CDR3: CSVDGVADTGELFF

J: TRBJ1-1
length: 14
D: .
size: .
V: TRBV30
DNA: TGTGCCTGGAGCAGGGTCCCCCTGAACACTGAAGCTTTCTTT
CDR3: CAWSRVPLNTEAFF

J: TRBJ1-5
length: 18
D: TRBD1
size: .
V: TRBV4-3
DNA: TGCGCCAGCAGCCAAGATTATCCGGTTGACAGGGGCAATCAGCCCCAGCATTTT
CDR3: CASSQDYPVDRGNQPQHF

J: TRBJ2-7
length: 15
D: .
size: many
V: TRBV4-3
DNA: TGCGCCAGCAGCCAAGGGGCAGGGTTAGTGTACGAGCAGTACTTC
CDR3: CASSQGAGLVYEQYF

J: TRBJ1-4
length: 14
D: .
size: .
V: TRBV23-1
DNA: TGCGCCAGCAGTCTACACCTGGGGGGGGAAAAACTGTTTTTT
CDR3: CASSLHLGGEKLFF

J: TRBJ1-5
length: 14
D: .
size: once
V: TRBV10-3
DNA: TGTGCCATCAGTGCGGGGGAAAGCAATCAGCCCCAGCATTTT
CDR3: CAISAGESNQPQHF

J: TRBJ2-7
length: 14
D: .
size: few
V: TRBV9
DNA: TGTGCCAGCAGCGTAGGTCCCGGCTCCTACGAGCAGTACTTC
CDR3: CASSVGPGSYEQYF

J: TRBJ1-2
length: 16
D: .
size: once
V: TRBV2
DNA: TGTGCCAGCAGTGAAGCGGTAGGGGCACTAAGCTATGGCTACACCTTC
CDR3: CASSEAVGALSYGYTF

J: TRBJ2-1
length: 14
D: .
size: once
V: TRBV12-5
DNA: TGTGCTAGTGGTTTTGTCGGGGGATACAATGAGCAGTTCTTC
CDR3: CASGFVGGYNEQFF

J: TRBJ2-7
length: 15
D: TRBD2
size: .
V: TRBV14
DNA: TGTGCCAGCAGCGCTCGGGGGGGGGTCTCCTACGAGCAGTACTTC
CDR3: CASSARGGVSYEQYF

J: TRBJ2-7
length: 16
D: .
size: .
V: TRBV28
DNA: TGTGCCAGCATCCAATCCTTGGGGGGACTCTCCTACGAGCAGTACTTC
CDR3: CASIQSLGGLSYEQYF

J: TRBJ2-7
length: 13
D: .
size: .
V: TRBV7-2
DNA: TGTGCCAGCAGCCCGGCGCGGGGGCGCGAGCAGTACTTC
CDR3: CASSPARGREQYF

J: TRBJ2-1
length: 17
D: TRBD2
size: .
V: TRBV24-1
DNA: TGTGCCACCAGTGATTTGCAGGGCGGGGGGCCCCAGGTTGAGCAGTTCTTC
CDR3: CATSDLQGGGPQVEQFF

J: TRBJ1-1
length: 13
D: .
size: .
V: TRBV19
DNA: TGTGCCAGTAAGTTCGGGTTGAACACTGAAGCTTTCTTT
CDR3: CASKFGLNTEAFF

J: TRBJ2-1
length: 13
D: TRBD2
size: once
V: TRBV2
DNA: TGTGCCAGCAGTGAAGGGGGGAGACTAGCGGGTTTCTTC
CDR3: CASSEGGRLAGFF

J: TRBJ2-1
length: 16
D: TRBD2
size: .
V: TRBV28
DNA: TGTGCCAGCAGTTTTGCCGCGGGAGGGCCCGGCTATGAGCAGTTCTTC
CDR3: CASSFAAGGPGYEQFF

J: TRBJ2-3
length: 15
D: TRBD2
size: .
V: TRBV4-3
DNA: TGCGCCAGCAGCCCACGCGGGGGGACCACAGATACGCAGTATTTT
CDR3: CASSPRGGTTDTQYF

J: TRBJ2-1
length: 17
D: TRBD2
size: .
V: TRBV7-6
DNA: TGTGCCAGCAGCTTAGGCGGTAGCGGGAGCTCCTACAATGAGCAGTTCTTC
CDR3: CASSLGGSGSSYNEQFF

J: TRBJ2-1
length: 18
D: TRBD2
size: .
V: TRBV19
DNA: TGTGCCAGTAGTATAGGAACGGGACTAGCTAGCTCCTACAATGAGCAGTTCTTC
CDR3: CASSIGTGLASSYNEQFF

J: TRBJ1-6
length: 13
D: TRBD1
size: .
V: TRBV28
DNA: TGTGCCAGCAACCGGGACAGGAATTCACCCCTCCACTTT
CDR3: CASNRDRNSPLHF

J: TRBJ2-2
length: 16
D: .
size: .
V: TRBV7-2
DNA: TGTGCCAGCAGCTTAGTAGTTAGCGCGAACACCGGGGAGCTGTTTTTT
CDR3: CASSLVVSANTGELFF

J: TRBJ2-7
length: 14
D: .
size: .
V: TRBV7-9
DNA: TGTGCCAGCAGCTTTCAAGCCGACTCCTACGAGCAGTACTTC
CDR3: CASSFQADSYEQYF

J: TRBJ1-2
length: 15
D: TRBD1
size: .
V: TRBV3-1/TRBV3-2
DNA: TGTGCCAGCAGCCAAGATAGGGGGCCCGGGTATCGCTACACCTTC
CDR3: CASSQDRGPGYRYTF

J: TRBJ1-2
length: 15
D: TRBD1
size: .
V: TRBV2
DNA: TGTGCCAGCAGTGCTTGGACAGGGGCTAACTATGGCTACACCTTC
CDR3: CASSAWTGANYGYTF

J: TRBJ1-4
length: 14
D: .
size: .
V: TRBV28
DNA: TGTGCCACCCTGCTAGGTCCAACTAATGAAAAACTGTTTTTT
CDR3: CATLLGPTNEKLFF

J: TRBJ1-1
length: 13
D: .
size: .
V: TRBV7-9
DNA: TGTGCCAGCAGCTTAGCGTCCGGTACTGAAGCTTTCTTT
CDR3: CASSLASGTEAFF

J: TRBJ2-5
length: 15
D: .
size: few
V: TRBV4-3
DNA: TGCGCCAGCAGCCAAGCGGACAGACCCCAAGAGACCCAGTACTTC
CDR3: CASSQADRPQETQYF

J: TRBJ1-2
length: 13
D: TRBD1
size: .
V: TRBV30
DNA: TGTGCCTGGGCGACAGGGGGAAGATATGGCTACACCTTC
CDR3: CAWATGGRYGYTF

J: TRBJ2-3
length: 17
D: TRBD1
size: .
V: TRBV4-3
DNA: TGCGCCAGCAGCCAACAACCCTGGACAGGGAGCGACGATACGCAGTATTTT
CDR3: CASSQQPWTGSDDTQYF

J: TRBJ1-6
length: 14
D: .
size: .
V: TRBV6-6
DNA: TGTGCCAGCAGTTACTCCCGGGGGGACTCACCCCTCCACTTT
CDR3: CASSYSRGDSPLHF

J: TRBJ1-4
length: 16
D: TRBD1
size: .
V: TRBV5-1
DNA: TGCGCCAGCAGCTGGGTACAGGGGTCCAAAAATGAAAAACTGTTTTTT
CDR3: CASSWVQGSKNEKLFF

J: TRBJ2-7
length: 14
D: .
size: .
V: TRBV7-3
DNA: TGTGCCAGCAGCCCCACAGAGAGCTCCTACGAGCAGTACTTC
CDR3: CASSPTESSYEQYF

J: TRBJ2-2
length: 16
D: TRBD1
size: .
V: TRBV6-6
DNA: TGTGCCAGCAGTCGAGACAGGGGGCGAGTAACCGGGGAGCTGTTTTTT
CDR3: CASSRDRGRVTGELFF

J: TRBJ1-2
length: 15
D: .
size: .
V: TRBV4-2
DNA: TGTGCCAGCAGCCCTTCCCTCAGGGTTGACTATGGCTACACCTTC
CDR3: CASSPSLRVDYGYTF

J: TRBJ1-1
length: 15
D: .
size: .
V: TRBV30
DNA: TGTGCCTGGAGGGGAAGACAGAATTTGAACACTGAAGCTTTCTTT
CDR3: CAWRGRQNLNTEAFF

J: TRBJ1-2
length: 15
D: .
size: .
V: TRBV10-3
DNA: TGTGCCATCAGTGAGTCAGGGAGCTCACCCTATGGCTACACCTTC
CDR3: CAISESGSSPYGYTF

J: TRBJ1-1
length: 14
D: .
size: .
V: TRBV11-1
DNA: TGTGCCAGCAGCTTCGAGGATCGAGGGACTGAAGCTTTCTTT
CDR3: CASSFEDRGTEAFF

J: TRBJ1-5
length: 14
D: .
size: few
V: TRBV19
DNA: TGTGCCAGTACCCCATCGGGACTTTTTCAGCCCCAGCATTTT
CDR3: CASTPSGLFQPQHF

J: TRBJ1-2
length: 13
D: TRBD1
size: .
V: TRBV28
DNA: TGTGCCGCCGTCCGGGACAGGGGGTCTGGCTACACCTTC
CDR3: CAAVRDRGSGYTF

J: TRBJ2-7
length: 18
D: .
size: .
V: TRBV6-7
DNA: TGTGCCAGCAGTTACTTCGGGCCTCGACAGATGCTCTCCTACGAGCAGTACTTC
CDR3: CASSYFGPRQMLSYEQYF

J: TRBJ1-2
length: 12
D: TRBD1
size: .
V: TRBV7-8
DNA: TGTGCCAGCAGCCCGGACAGGGAAGGCTACACCTTC
CDR3: CASSPDREGYTF

J: TRBJ1-1
length: 14
D: .
size: .
V: TRBV7-2
DNA: TGTGCCAGCAGCTTAGTATCGGTTGGTAGTGGAGCTTTCTTT
CDR3: CASSLVSVGSGAFF

J: TRBJ1-5
length: 15
D: TRBD1
size: .
V: TRBV2
DNA: TGTGCCAGCAGTCGGGGACAGTATAGCAATCAGCCCCAGCATTTT
CDR3: CASSRGQYSNQPQHF

J: TRBJ1-5
length: 16
D: .
size: .
V: TRBV4-3
DNA: TGCGCCAGCAGCCAAGATCTTAGAGGGTACGGACAGCCCCAGCATTTT
CDR3: CASSQDLRGYGQPQHF

J: TRBJ2-7
length: 15
D: TRBD2
size: .
V: TRBV7-2
DNA: TGTGCCAGCAGCCTTGCTAGCGGGGGAGTTTACGAGCAGTACTTC
CDR3: CASSLASGGVYEQYF